Below, 5 T cell receptor beta chains from the same sample are listed, as sequenced in a study of blood T cell repertoires in COVID-19. Measured with immunoSEQ multiplex PCR; TCRdb has only the in-frame clones, and not every one. Among around 290,000 clones listed, approximately 86% were seen once. Input material: peripheral blood. These receptors were obtained from a woman between 65 and 79 years old with COVID-19, enrolled during active disease.

The chain employs TRBV21-1 and TRBJ2-7; TRBD2 is taken as the D call from the table, unchecked against the DNA. TRBV21-1 is a pseudogene segment. The CDR3 has 12 amino acids. The DNA for the CDR3 is TGTGCCAGCAGCAAAAGGGAGCACGAGCAGTACTTC. It yields the protein CASSKREHEQYF.

The J gene is TRBJ1-4, the V gene TRBV27; TRBD1 might be the D (5 bases). V dropped 3 bases and J dropped 8 bases, with 13 bases sitting between them. Germline V gene lookup returns CDR1 MNHEY and CDR2 SMNVEV (reference sequence). The CDR3 is made up of 14 amino acids. CDR3 region: CASSFRGIGEKLFF. CDR3 bases: TGTGCCAGCAGTTTCCGGGGGATAGGAGAAAAACTGTTTTTT.

The rearrangement joins TRBV27 to TRBJ1-5; D is unclear. Deletions cut 3 bases from V and 3 bases from J, with 9 bases between. Germline CDR1 and CDR2: MNHEY and SMNVEV (reference sequence). This CDR3 spans 14 amino acids. The CDR3 protein is CASSFRGFNQPQHF. The CDR3 DNA is TGTGCCAGCAGTTTTCGCGGTTTCAATCAGCCCCAGCATTTT.

The chain carries TRBV2 and TRBJ2-2; no firm D call. Germline V gives CDR1 SNHLY, CDR2 FYNNEI. The ends were cut back, 7 bases at V and 5 bases at J, with 5 bases in the middle. The CDR3 has 11 residues. For the CDR3, the DNA is TGTGCCAGCATCCTGACCGGGGAGCTGTTTTTT. It translates to CASILTGELFF.

The chain links TRBV5-6 to TRBJ1-1, with TRBD1 matching 10 bases. Trimming at V came to 3 bases and at J to 3 bases, leaving 5 bases not matched to a gene. The CDR3 has 15 amino acids. Germline V gene lookup returns CDR1 SGHDT and CDR2 YYEEEE. The CDR3 coding sequence is TGTGCCAGCAGCTCCCGGGACAGGGGTTACACTGAAGCTTTCTTT. Translated: CASSSRDRGYTEAFF.